This TCR beta chain was captured in a study of blood T cell repertoires in COVID-19. Turning to the study itself: Specimens from acute and convalescent COVID-19 originated in the United States, Italy and Spain. PBMCs, B-cell-depleted T cells, or T cells provided the cDNA or gDNA that made up the material.

Assay used: immunoSEQ multiplex PCR; TCRdb lists only in-frame clones, some missing. The sample consists of more than 200,000 clones, approximately 86% of them appearing once. The CDR3 has 13 residues. Per germline, CDR1 LNHDA and CDR2 SQIVND (reference sequence). V lost 5 bases and J 6 bases, leaving 14 bases between the germline ends. The chain employs TRBV19 and TRBJ2-7; tentatively, D is TRBD1 (5 bases). This receptor was identified in a woman aged 45-59 years with COVID-19, enrolled during active disease. Material: peripheral blood. The CDR3 region has the DNA TGTGCCAGTAGTCCGCAGGGTTTCCCCGAGCAGTACTTC. As protein: CASSPQGFPEQYF.